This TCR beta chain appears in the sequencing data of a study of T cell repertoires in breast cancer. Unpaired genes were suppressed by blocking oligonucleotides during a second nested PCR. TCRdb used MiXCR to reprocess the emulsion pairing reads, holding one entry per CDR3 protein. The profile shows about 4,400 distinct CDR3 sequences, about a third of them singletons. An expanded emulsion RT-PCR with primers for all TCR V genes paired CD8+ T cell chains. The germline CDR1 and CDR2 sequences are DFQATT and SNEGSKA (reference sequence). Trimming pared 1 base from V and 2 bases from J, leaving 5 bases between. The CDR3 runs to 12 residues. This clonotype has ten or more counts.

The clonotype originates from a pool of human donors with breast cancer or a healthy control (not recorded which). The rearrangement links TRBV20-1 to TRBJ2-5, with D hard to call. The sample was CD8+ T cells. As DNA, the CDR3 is TGCAGTGCTAGAGTACAGCAAGAGACCCAGTACTTC. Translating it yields CSARVQQETQYF.